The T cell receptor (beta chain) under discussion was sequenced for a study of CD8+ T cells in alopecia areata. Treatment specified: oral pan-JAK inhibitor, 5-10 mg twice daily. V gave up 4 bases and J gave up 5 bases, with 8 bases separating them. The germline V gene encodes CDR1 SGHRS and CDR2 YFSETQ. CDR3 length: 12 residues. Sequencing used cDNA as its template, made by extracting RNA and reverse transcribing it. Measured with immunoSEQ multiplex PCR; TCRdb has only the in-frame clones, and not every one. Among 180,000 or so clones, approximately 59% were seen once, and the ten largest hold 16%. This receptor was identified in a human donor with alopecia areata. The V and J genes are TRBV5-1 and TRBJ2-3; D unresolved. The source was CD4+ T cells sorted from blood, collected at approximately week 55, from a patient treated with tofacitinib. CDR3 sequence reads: CASSTDGDTQYF. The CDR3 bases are TGCGCCAGCAGCACGGACGGAGATACGCAGTATTTT.